This TCR beta chain was identified in a study of T cell responses to AZD1222 COVID-19 vaccine. Across the whole study: Pooling of second doses given at about 4 or about 12 weeks was done.

Method: immunoSEQ multiplex PCR; TCRdb's copy keeps in-frame clones and lacks some. The table lists some 140,000 clones, approximately 90% of them singletons. CDR3 size: 18 residues. Trimming shortened V by 1 base and J by 0 bases, and 17 bases separated the two germline ends. Germline lookup yields CDR1 SGHRS and CDR2 YFSETQ. This clone turned up a few times. Its antigen is still unknown. Study-level findings and limits: Seropositive AZD1222 recipients at baseline numbered only 6 or 7. All repertoire sampling was performed exclusively after the peak T cell response. Donors, mostly white British, included more females; clonal diversity was possibly underestimated.

This material consisted of peripheral blood, taken on day 0 of AZD1222 vaccination. This clonotype was sampled from an adult in good health. The V gene is TRBV5-1, the J gene TRBJ1-5; D might be TRBD1 (5 bases). In DNA, the CDR3 is TGCGCCAGCAGCTTGTTTGCGCAGGGTGGATCTAGCAATCAGCCCCAGCATTTT. This encodes CASSLFAQGGSSNQPQHF.